The 7 T cell receptor beta chains given below trace back to one sample, sequenced in a study of blood T cell repertoires in COVID-19 (dated by TCRdb to the early 2020s). Library preparation employed the immunoSEQ multiplex PCR assay. TCRdb provides this immuneACCESS table in a form limited to in-frame rearrangements. Some clones are lacking; in checked studies, under half of them reflect an unresolved V gene, and why the rest are absent is not known. Here the sample has approximately 50,000 clones; less than 95% occur a single time. The ten largest clones represent about 5.1% of the sample. The sample consisted of peripheral blood. Receptors were obtained from a man in his sixties or seventies with acute or convalescent COVID-19.

This chain joins TRBV7-9 and TRBJ1-2; D is unresolved. The CDR3 consists of 14 residues. CDR1 and CDR2 from the germline V gene are SEHNR and FQNEAQ (reference sequence). The germline V and J ends were trimmed by 4 bases and 2 bases, with 11 bases remaining between them. As DNA, the CDR3 is TGTGCCAGCAGCTCGGCGGGCTCCAACTATGGCTACACCTTC. It translates to CASSSAGSNYGYTF.

The V call is TRBV30, the J call TRBJ1-2; the D gene is possibly TRBD1 (6 bases). Trimming removed 2 bases at V and 3 bases at J, with 19 bases between. The germline gives CDR1 GTSNPN, CDR2 SVGIG (reference sequence). This CDR3 comprises 16 residues. The CDR3 DNA reads as TGTGCCTGGAGTACGAGACGGGCTCCAGGGGACTATGGCTACACCTTC. It yields the protein CAWSTRRAPGDYGYTF.

This chain uses TRBV7-3 with TRBJ2-1; 8 bases fit TRBD2. This CDR3 is built from 17 residues. J gave up 7 bases and V 4 bases, and 15 bases lay outside the gene matches. Germline V gene lookup returns CDR1 SGHTA and CDR2 FQGTGA. The CDR3 DNA reads as TGTGCCAGCAGCTCAAGGGGTCCTAGCGGGCGTCTGAATGAGCAGTTCTTC. Protein sequence: CASSSRGPSGRLNEQFF.

V is TRBV27 and J is TRBJ1-1; possible D gene TRBD1, 6 bases. The CDR3 is 14 residues long. Germline CDR1 reads MNHEY; CDR2 reads SMNVEV (reference sequence). Deletions cut 5 bases from V and 1 base from J, with 11 bases between. The CDR3 DNA sequence: TGTGCCAGCAGTCTCTCGACAGGGAACACTGAAGCTTTCTTT. Encoded protein: CASSLSTGNTEAFF.

The V call is TRBV18, the J call TRBJ1-1; 7 positions match TRBD1. Trimming removed 4 bases from V and 3 bases from J; junction bases left unmatched: 2. In germline, CDR1 is KGHSH, CDR2 LQKENI. This CDR3 is 13 amino acids long. The chain's CDR3 is CASSQGAYTEAFF. The DNA for the CDR3 is TGTGCCAGCTCACAGGGGGCGTACACTGAAGCTTTCTTT.

V usage is TRBV27 and J usage is TRBJ2-3; 8 nucleotides align to TRBD2. Unmatched junction bases numbered 4, after V lost 3 bases and J lost 2 bases. CDR3 length: 15 residues. Germline V gives CDR1 MNHEY, CDR2 SMNVEV (reference sequence). CDR3 sequence (DNA): TGTGCCAGCAGTTTCCCGGGGGGGCCCACAGATACGCAGTATTTT. Its protein product is CASSFPGGPTDTQYF.

V gene TRBV4-2 combines with J gene TRBJ2-1; possibly TRBD2 for D (7 bases). V lost 0 bases and J lost 5, with 20 bases in between. This CDR3 has 18 residues. Germline CDR1 LGHNA, CDR2 YNFKEQ. The CDR3 nucleotides read TGTGCCAGCAGCCAAGAAAGCAAGGGAGGGGGGGGCAACAATGAGCAGTTCTTC. Translated: CASSQESKGGGGNNEQFF.